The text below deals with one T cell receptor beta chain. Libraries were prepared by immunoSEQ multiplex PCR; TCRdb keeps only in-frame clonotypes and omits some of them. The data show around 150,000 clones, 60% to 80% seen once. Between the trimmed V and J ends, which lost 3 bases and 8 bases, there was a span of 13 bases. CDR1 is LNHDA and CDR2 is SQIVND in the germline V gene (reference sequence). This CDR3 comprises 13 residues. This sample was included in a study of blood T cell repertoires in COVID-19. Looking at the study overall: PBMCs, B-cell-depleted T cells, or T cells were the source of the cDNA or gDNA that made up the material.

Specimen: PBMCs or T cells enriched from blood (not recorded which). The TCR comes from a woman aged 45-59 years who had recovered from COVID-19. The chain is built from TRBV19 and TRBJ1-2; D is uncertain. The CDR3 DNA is TGTGCCAGTAGTATCGGGAGTCTCGGGGGCTACACCTTC. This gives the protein CASSIGSLGGYTF.